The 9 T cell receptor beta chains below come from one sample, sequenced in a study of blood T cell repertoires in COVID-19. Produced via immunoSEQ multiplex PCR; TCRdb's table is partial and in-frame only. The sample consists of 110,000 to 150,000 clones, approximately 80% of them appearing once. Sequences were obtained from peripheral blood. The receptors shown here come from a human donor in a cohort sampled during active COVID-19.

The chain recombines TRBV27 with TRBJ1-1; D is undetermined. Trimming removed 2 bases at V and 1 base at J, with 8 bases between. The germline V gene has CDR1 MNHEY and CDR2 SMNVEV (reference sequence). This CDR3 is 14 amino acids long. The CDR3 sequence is CASSLGTGNTEAFF. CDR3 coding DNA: TGTGCCAGCAGTTTAGGTACGGGGAACACTGAAGCTTTCTTT.

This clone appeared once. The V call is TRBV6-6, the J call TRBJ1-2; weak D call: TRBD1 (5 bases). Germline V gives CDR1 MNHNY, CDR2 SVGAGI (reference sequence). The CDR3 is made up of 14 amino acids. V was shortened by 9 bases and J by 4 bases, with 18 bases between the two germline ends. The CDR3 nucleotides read TGTGCCAGTTCCGGGGCGGGGGGAAGCTATGGCTACACCTTC. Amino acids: CASSGAGGSYGYTF.

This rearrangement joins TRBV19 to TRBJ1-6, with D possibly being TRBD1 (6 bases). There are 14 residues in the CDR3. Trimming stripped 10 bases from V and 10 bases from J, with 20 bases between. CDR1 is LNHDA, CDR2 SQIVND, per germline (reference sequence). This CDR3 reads CATSPTGMWSPLHF. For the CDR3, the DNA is TGTGCCACTAGCCCTACAGGGATGTGGTCACCCCTCCACTTT.

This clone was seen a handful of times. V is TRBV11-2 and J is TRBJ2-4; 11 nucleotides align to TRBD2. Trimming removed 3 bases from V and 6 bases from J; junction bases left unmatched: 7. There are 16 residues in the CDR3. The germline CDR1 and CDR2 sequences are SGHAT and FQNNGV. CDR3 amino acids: CASSFVLAGVGNIQYF. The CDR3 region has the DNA TGTGCCAGCAGCTTCGTACTAGCGGGAGTGGGAAACATTCAGTACTTC.

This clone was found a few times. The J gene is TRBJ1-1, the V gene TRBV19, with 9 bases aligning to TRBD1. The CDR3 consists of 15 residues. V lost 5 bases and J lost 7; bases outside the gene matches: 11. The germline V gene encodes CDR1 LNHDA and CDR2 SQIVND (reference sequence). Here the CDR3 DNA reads TGTGCCAGTAGTCTAATGACAGGGGGGACCTTTGAAGCTTTCTTT. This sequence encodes CASSLMTGGTFEAFF.

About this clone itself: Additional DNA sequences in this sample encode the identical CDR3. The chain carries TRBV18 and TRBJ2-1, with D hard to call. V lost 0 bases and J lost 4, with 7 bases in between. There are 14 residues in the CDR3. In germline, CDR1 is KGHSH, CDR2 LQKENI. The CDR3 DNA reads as TGTGCCAGCTCACCACCAGCAGCGTACAATGAGCAGTTCTTC. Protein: CASSPPAAYNEQFF.

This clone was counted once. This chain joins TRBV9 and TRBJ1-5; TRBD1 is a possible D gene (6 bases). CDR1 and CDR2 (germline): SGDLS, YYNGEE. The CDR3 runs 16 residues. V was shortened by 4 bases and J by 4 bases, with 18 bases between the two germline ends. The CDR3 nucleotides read TGTGCCAGCAGCTTGGGGGGGCCAGGCGGAAATCAGCCCCAGCATTTT. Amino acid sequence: CASSLGGPGGNQPQHF.

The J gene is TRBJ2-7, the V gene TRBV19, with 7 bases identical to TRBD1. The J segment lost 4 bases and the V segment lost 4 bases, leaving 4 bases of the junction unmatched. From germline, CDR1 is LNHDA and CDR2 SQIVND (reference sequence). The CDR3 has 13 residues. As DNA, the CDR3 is TGTGCCAGTAGTACCTCGGGACAGTACGAGCAGTACTTC. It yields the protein CASSTSGQYEQYF.

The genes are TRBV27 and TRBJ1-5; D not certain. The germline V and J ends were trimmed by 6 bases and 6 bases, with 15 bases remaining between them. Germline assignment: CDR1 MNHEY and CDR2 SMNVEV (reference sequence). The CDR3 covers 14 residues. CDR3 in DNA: TGTGCCAGCAGCCAAACGACGGGAGGTCAGCCCCAGCATTTT. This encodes CASSQTTGGQPQHF.